This T cell receptor (beta chain) emerged from a study of blood T cell repertoires in COVID-19. Study-wide context: The cDNA or gDNA used as material had been derived from T cells, B-cell-depleted T cells, or PBMCs.

Trimming left V 3 bases short and J 3 bases short, with 6 bases between. There are 12 residues in the CDR3. Germline CDR1 reads KGHSH; CDR2 reads LQKENI. The age range of participants was about 18 to 100 years, with residence in approximately 25 US areas. Clinical history as reported by participants underpinned cohort assignment. Source study methods: Amplified reference gene primers provided the basis for estimating nucleated cell counts. Clones were sequenced by immunoSEQ multiplex PCR, and TCRdb holds only the in-frame ones, with some missing. V and J calls and clone size are given by that table; D and trimming were obtained from the DNA. The sample yields 200,000 to 250,000 clones, less than 90% seen once.

The rearrangement uses TRBV18 and TRBJ2-7, with D possibly being TRBD1 (5 bases). The receptor was derived from a middle-aged woman who had recovered from COVID-19. Sequenced sample: PBMCs or T cells enriched from blood (not recorded which). The chain's CDR3 is CASSPTDYEQYF. The CDR3 DNA reads as TGTGCCAGCTCACCGACAGACTACGAGCAGTACTTC.